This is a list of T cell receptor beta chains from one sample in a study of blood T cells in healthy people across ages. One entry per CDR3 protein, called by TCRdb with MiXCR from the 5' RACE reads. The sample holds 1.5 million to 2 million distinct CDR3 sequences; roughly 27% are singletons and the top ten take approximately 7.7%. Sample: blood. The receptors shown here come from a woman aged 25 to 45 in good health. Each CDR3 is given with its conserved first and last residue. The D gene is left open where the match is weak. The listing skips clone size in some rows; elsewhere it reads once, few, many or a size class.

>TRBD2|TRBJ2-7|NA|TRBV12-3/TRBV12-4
TGTGCCAGCACCCCGGGACTAGCGGGAGACTACGAGCAGTACTTC
CASTPGLAGDYEQYF
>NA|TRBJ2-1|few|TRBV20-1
TGCAGTGCCCAAAGGACGGGGACGGGGAATGAGCAGTTCTTC
CSAQRTGTGNEQFF
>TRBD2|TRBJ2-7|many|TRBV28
TGTGCCAGCAGTTTGATGACTAGCGGGAGGTACGAGCAGTACTTC
CASSLMTSGRYEQYF
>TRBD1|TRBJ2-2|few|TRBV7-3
TGTGCCAGCAGCGGGACAGGGGCCGGGGAGCTGTTTTTT
CASSGTGAGELFF
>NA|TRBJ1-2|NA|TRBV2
TGTGCCAGCAAAAGGTCAGGCCCCTCGGATGGCTACACCTTC
CASKRSGPSDGYTF
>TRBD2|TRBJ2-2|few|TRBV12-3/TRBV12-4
TGTGCCAGCAGTGGGCTAGCGGGAGAGTCGAACACCGGGGAGCTGTTTTTT
CASSGLAGESNTGELFF
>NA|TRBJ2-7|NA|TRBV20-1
TGCAGTGCTGGCGCGGGTGACAACGAGCAGTACTTC
CSAGAGDNEQYF
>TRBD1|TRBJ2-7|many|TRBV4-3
TGCGCCAGCAGCCAGGACAGGGGGCGAGTATTCGAGCAGTACTTC
CASSQDRGRVFEQYF
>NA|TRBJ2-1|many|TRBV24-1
TGTGCCACCAGTGAAACATCCTACAATGAGCAGTTCTTC
CATSETSYNEQFF
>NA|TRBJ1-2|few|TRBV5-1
TGCGCCAGCAGCCTGACAGAGACTAACTATGGCTACACCTTC
CASSLTETNYGYTF
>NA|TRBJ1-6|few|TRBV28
TGTGCCAGCAAAAAAATGGGGAGTTCACCCCTCCACTTT
CASKKMGSSPLHF
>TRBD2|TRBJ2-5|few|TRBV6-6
TGTGCCAGCAGTTGGACTAGGAGGCAAGAGACCCAGTACTTC
CASSWTRRQETQYF
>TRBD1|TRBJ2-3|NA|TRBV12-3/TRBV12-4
TGTGCCAGCAGTCCCACTGACAGGGCGCAGTATTTT
CASSPTDRAQYF
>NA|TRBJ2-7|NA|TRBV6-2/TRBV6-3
TGTACCAGCAGTTACTCCCCGGGATACGAGCAGTACTTC
CTSSYSPGYEQYF
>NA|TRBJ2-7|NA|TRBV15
TGTGCCATCAGAAGCGGAGGGGCCCTTTGCTACGAGCAGTACTTC
CAIRSGGALCYEQYF
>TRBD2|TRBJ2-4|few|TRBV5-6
TGTGCCAGCAGCTTTGGCCTAGCGGGGGGGCAGGGCAACATTCAGTACTTC
CASSFGLAGGQGNIQYF
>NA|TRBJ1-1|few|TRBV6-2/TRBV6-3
TGTGCCAGCAGTTATCCAGGGGATTCAAGTTTTTACACTGAAGCTTTCTTT
CASSYPGDSSFYTEAFF
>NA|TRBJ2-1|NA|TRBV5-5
TGTGCCAGCAGCTTTTTTATGGTAGATGAGCAGTTCTTC
CASSFFMVDEQFF
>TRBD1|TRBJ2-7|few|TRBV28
TGTGCCAGCAGCAAACCGACAGGGGTGGACGAGCAGTACTTC
CASSKPTGVDEQYF
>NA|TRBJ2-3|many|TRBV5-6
TGTGCCAGCAGCTTGTACGGATCCTCGAGTGATACGCAGTATTTT
CASSLYGSSSDTQYF
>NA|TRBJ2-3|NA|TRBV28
TGTGCCAGCAGTCACGAGACTAGGGAGAACACAGATACGCAGTATTTT
CASSHETRENTDTQYF
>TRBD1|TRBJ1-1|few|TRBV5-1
TGCGCCAGCAGCGGGACAGGGGGCCGGACTGAAGCTTTCTTT
CASSGTGGRTEAFF
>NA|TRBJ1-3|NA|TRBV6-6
TGTGCCAGCAATTCCGAGCCTGGAAACACCATATATTTT
CASNSEPGNTIYF
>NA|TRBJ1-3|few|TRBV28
TGTGCCAGCATTCCCCTAGGGAGCTCTGGAAACACCATATATTTT
CASIPLGSSGNTIYF
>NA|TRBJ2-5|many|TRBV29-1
TGCAGCGTGAACAAAGAGACCCAGTACTTC
CSVNKETQYF
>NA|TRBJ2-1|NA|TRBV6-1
TGTGCCAGCAGTGAAGAATGGGCGGGCAATGAGCAGTTCTTC
CASSEEWAGNEQFF
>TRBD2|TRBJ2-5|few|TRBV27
TGTGCCAGCTGCCCTGGGGGGGGGAACCAAGAGACCCAGTACTTC
CASCPGGGNQETQYF
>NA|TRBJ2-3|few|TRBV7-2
TGTGCCAGCAGCCGCCGAACGGGTAGCACAGATACGCAGTATTTT
CASSRRTGSTDTQYF
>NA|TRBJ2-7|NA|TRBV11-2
TGTGCCAGCATCTGGGGTGGTGGTGGGGGCTACGAGCAGTACTTC
CASIWGGGGGYEQYF
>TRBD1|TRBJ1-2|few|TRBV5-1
TGCGCCAGCAGCTCTATATCACAGGGGAACTATGGCTACACCTTC
CASSSISQGNYGYTF
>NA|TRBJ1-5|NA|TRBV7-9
TGTGCCAGCAGCTTAAATGGAGGTCGCAATCAGCCCCAGCATTTT
CASSLNGGRNQPQHF
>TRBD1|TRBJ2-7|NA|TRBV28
TGTGCCACGTATACGACCGGGACAGGGGGCTTCGAGCAGTACTTC
CATYTTGTGGFEQYF
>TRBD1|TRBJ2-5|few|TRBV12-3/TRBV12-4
TGTGCCAGCAGTTTTATCCTGACAGGGGGTCAAGAGACCCAGTACTTC
CASSFILTGGQETQYF
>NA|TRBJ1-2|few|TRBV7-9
TGTGCCAGCAGCTCTAGTGGGGGCTGGGACTATGGCTACACCTTC
CASSSSGGWDYGYTF
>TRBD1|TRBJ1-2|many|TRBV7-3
TGTGCCAGCAGCTCCGGGACAGGGGGAGGCTACACCTTC
CASSSGTGGGYTF
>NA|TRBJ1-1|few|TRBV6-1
TGTGCCAGCAGGCAAGAAGAGCTGAACACTGAAGCTTTCTTT
CASRQEELNTEAFF
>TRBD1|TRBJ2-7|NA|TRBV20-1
TGCAGTGCTAGAAGAGGGACAGACTACGAGCAGTACTTC
CSARRGTDYEQYF
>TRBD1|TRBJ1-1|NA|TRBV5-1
TGCGCCAGCAGCCCTCAGGGGGCTCGAAAAACTGAAGCTTTCTTT
CASSPQGARKTEAFF